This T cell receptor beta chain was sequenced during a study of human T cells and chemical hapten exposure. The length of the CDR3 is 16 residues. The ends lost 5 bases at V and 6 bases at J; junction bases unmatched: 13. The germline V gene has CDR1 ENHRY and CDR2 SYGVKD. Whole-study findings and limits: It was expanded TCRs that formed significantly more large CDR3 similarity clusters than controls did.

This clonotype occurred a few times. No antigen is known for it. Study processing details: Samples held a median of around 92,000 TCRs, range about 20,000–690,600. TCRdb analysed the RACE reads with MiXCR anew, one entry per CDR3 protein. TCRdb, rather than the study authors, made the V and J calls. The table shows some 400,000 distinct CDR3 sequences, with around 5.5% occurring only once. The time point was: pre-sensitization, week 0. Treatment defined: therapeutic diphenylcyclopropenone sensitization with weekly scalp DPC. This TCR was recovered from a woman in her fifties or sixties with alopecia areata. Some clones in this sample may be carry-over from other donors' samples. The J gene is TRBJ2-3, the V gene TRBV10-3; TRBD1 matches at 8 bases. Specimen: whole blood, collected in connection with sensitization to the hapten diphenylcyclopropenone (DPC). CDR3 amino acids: CAISSAGQEMQDTQYF. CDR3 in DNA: TGTGCCATCAGTTCCGCGGGACAGGAGATGCAGGATACGCAGTATTTT.